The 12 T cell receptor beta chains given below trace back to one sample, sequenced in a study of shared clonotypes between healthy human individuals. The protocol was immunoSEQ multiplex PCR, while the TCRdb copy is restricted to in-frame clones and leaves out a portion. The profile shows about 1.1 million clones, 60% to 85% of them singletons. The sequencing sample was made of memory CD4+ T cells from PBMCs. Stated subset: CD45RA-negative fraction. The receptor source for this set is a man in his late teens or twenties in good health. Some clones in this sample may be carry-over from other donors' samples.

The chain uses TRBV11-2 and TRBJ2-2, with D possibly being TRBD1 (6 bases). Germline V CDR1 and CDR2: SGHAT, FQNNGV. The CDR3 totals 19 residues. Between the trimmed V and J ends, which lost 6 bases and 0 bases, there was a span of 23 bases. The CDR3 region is CASRRPGQSWPSNTGELFF. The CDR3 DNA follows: TGTGCCAGCAGACGACCCGGACAGAGTTGGCCCTCGAACACCGGGGAGCTGTTTTTT.

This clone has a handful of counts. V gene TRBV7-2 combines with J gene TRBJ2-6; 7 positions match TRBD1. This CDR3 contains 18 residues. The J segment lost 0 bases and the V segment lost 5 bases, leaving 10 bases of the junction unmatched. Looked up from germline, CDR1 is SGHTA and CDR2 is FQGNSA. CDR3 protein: CASSPRQGESSGANVLTF. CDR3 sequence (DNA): TGTGCCAGCAGCCCCAGACAGGGCGAAAGCTCTGGGGCCAACGTCCTGACTTTC.

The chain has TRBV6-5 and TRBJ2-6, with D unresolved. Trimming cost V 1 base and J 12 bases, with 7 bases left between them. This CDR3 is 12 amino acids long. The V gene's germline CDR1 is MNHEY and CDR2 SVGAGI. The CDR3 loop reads CASSYLGVVLTF. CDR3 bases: TGTGCCAGCAGTTACTTAGGCGTCGTCCTGACTTTC.

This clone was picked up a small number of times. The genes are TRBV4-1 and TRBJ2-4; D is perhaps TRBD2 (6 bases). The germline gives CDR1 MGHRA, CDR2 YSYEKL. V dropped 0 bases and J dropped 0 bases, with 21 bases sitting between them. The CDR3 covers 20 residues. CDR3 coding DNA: TGCGCCAGCAGCCAAGAGGGCAGTTCAGTTAGCGGTCTAGCCAAAAACATTCAGTACTTC. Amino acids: CASSQEGSSVSGLAKNIQYF.

The DNA for the CDR3 is TGTGCCAGCAGTATCCGGTATAGCGGGGCCTACTCTGGAAACACCATATATTTT. As protein: CASSIRYSGAYSGNTIYF. The rearrangement uses TRBV27 and TRBJ1-3; maybe TRBD1 (5 bases). The V and J ends lost 5 bases and 0 bases respectively, with 20 bases between them. Germline V gives CDR1 MNHEY, CDR2 SMNVEV (reference sequence). This CDR3 comprises 18 residues.

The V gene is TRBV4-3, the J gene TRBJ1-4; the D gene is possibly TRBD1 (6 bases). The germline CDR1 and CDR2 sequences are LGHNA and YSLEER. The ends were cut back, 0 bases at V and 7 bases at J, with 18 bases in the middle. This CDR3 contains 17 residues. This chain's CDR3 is CASSQEGGRGAGEKLFF. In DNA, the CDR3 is TGCGCCAGCAGCCAAGAAGGGGGGAGGGGCGCCGGTGAAAAACTGTTTTTT.

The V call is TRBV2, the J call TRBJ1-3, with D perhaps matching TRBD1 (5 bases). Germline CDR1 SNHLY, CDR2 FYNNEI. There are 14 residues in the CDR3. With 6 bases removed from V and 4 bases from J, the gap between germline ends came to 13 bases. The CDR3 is CASRAQAGGNTIYF. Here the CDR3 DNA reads TGTGCCAGCAGGGCACAGGCTGGCGGAAACACCATATATTTT.

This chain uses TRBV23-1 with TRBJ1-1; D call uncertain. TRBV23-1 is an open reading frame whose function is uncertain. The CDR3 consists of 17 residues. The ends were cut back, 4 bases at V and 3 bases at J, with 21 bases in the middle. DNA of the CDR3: TGCGCCAGCAGTCCTCCAAGACATCCTAGATTCCACACTGAAGCTTTCTTT. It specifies CASSPPRHPRFHTEAFF.

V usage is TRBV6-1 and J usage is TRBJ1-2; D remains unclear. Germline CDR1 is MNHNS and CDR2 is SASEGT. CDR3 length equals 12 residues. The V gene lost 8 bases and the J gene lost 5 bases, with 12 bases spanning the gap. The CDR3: CASADGGYGYTF. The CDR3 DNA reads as TGTGCCAGCGCCGACGGTGGGTATGGCTACACCTTC.

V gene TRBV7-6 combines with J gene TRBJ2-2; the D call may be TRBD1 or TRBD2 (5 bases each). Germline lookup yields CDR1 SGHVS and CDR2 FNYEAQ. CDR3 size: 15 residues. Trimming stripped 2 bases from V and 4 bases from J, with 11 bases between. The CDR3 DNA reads TGTGCCAGCAGCTTATCTTCGGGGCTCACCGGGGAGCTGTTTTTT. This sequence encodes CASSLSSGLTGELFF. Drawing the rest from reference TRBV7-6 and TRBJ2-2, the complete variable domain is GAGVSQSPRYKVTKRGQDVALRCDPISGHVSLYWYRQALGQGPEFLTYFNYEAQQDKSGLPNDRFSAERPEGSISTLTIQRTEQRDSAMYRCASSLSSGLTGELFFGEGSRLTVL.

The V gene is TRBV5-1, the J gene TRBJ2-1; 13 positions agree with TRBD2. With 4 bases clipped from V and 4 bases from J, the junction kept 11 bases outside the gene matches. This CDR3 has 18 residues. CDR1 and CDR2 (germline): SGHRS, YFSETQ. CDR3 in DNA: TGCGCCAGCAGCAGGTGGACTAGCGGGAGAGAGTGGTACAATGAGCAGTTCTTC. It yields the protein CASSRWTSGREWYNEQFF.

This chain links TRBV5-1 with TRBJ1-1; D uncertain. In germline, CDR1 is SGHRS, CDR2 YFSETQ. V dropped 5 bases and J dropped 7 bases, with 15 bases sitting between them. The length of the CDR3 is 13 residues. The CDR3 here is CASRGSTGDEAFF. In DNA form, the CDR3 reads TGCGCCAGCAGAGGTTCGACTGGGGATGAAGCTTTCTTT.